Listed below are T cell receptor beta chains from one sample, sequenced in a study of T-cell reconstitution after alpha-beta-depleted transplantation in children. TCRdb recomputed calls from the PCR reads with MiXCR, one row per CDR3 protein. The sample consists of some 200,000 distinct CDR3 sequences, roughly 14% of them appearing once. Material: PBMCs from the stem cell graft donor, obtained from the stem cell graft. The receptors here all came from a human donor who donated a stem cell graft to a child with acute lymphoblastic leukemia. The conserved cysteine and the conserved F or W are not part of the CDR3 here. Each record gives: D gene, J gene, V gene, CDR3 protein. A D gene is named only where the DNA matches it firmly.

d_call: NA
j_call: TRBJ2-1
v_call: TRBV12-3/TRBV12-4
cdr3_aa: ASSPQANEQF

d_call: NA
j_call: TRBJ2-7
v_call: TRBV10-3
cdr3_aa: AISGKLRDGSLYEQY

d_call: TRBD1
j_call: TRBJ1-2
v_call: TRBV7-9
cdr3_aa: ASSLGGQERYT

d_call: TRBD1
j_call: TRBJ1-1
v_call: TRBV5-1
cdr3_aa: ASSFEGAGNTEAF

d_call: NA
j_call: TRBJ2-7
v_call: TRBV6-5
cdr3_aa: ASADKSYEQY

d_call: TRBD2
j_call: TRBJ2-7
v_call: TRBV20-1
cdr3_aa: SASERETTYEQY

d_call: TRBD1
j_call: TRBJ1-6
v_call: TRBV5-6
cdr3_aa: ASSVRDRDNSPLH

d_call: NA
j_call: TRBJ2-7
v_call: TRBV12-3/TRBV12-4
cdr3_aa: ASSGSGRRGDEQY

d_call: NA
j_call: TRBJ1-2
v_call: TRBV20-1
cdr3_aa: SARDNRKEDGYT

d_call: NA
j_call: TRBJ2-1
v_call: TRBV7-9
cdr3_aa: ATSMGSSYNEQF

d_call: TRBD1
j_call: TRBJ2-4
v_call: TRBV7-9
cdr3_aa: ASSSRTGGNIQY

d_call: NA
j_call: TRBJ2-7
v_call: TRBV5-1
cdr3_aa: ASSLEADRREQY

d_call: NA
j_call: TRBJ1-1
v_call: TRBV29-1
cdr3_aa: SVDSLNTEAF

d_call: NA
j_call: TRBJ2-1
v_call: TRBV5-1
cdr3_aa: ASSLGWGEQF

d_call: NA
j_call: TRBJ2-7
v_call: TRBV5-1
cdr3_aa: SSSPSTLAGMSSEQY

d_call: TRBD2
j_call: TRBJ2-3
v_call: TRBV29-1
cdr3_aa: SVGASGSADTQY

d_call: NA
j_call: TRBJ2-3
v_call: TRBV20-1
cdr3_aa: SAPRLTGGDTQY

d_call: NA
j_call: TRBJ1-4
v_call: TRBV6-1
cdr3_aa: ASRKQGGPNEKLF

d_call: TRBD1
j_call: TRBJ2-1
v_call: TRBV20-1
cdr3_aa: SARDRDRGYDEQF

d_call: TRBD2
j_call: TRBJ2-7
v_call: TRBV5-4
cdr3_aa: ASSRPGGAYEQY

d_call: TRBD2
j_call: TRBJ2-5
v_call: TRBV3-1
cdr3_aa: ASSQDLASGRETQY

d_call: TRBD1
j_call: TRBJ2-5
v_call: TRBV18
cdr3_aa: ASSSSGQGTETQY

d_call: NA
j_call: TRBJ1-5
v_call: TRBV29-1
cdr3_aa: SVVFPGYSNQPQH

d_call: NA
j_call: TRBJ1-2
v_call: TRBV27
cdr3_aa: ASSTGWDGYT

d_call: TRBD1
j_call: TRBJ2-7
v_call: TRBV29-1
cdr3_aa: SVAGTDNYEHY

d_call: NA
j_call: TRBJ2-3
v_call: TRBV5-1
cdr3_aa: ASSPSPSDTQY

d_call: NA
j_call: TRBJ1-3
v_call: TRBV20-1
cdr3_aa: SGSVEGISGNTIY

d_call: NA
j_call: TRBJ2-1
v_call: TRBV7-9
cdr3_aa: ASSFISGARNEQF

d_call: NA
j_call: TRBJ1-1
v_call: TRBV10-1
cdr3_aa: ASSEGYTEAF

d_call: TRBD1
j_call: TRBJ2-3
v_call: TRBV20-1
cdr3_aa: SARGGTGSTDTQY

d_call: NA
j_call: TRBJ1-4
v_call: TRBV5-5
cdr3_aa: ASSLGLANEKLF

d_call: TRBD1
j_call: TRBJ2-7
v_call: TRBV7-8
cdr3_aa: ASSPGQGAWNEQY

d_call: NA
j_call: TRBJ2-4
v_call: TRBV7-9
cdr3_aa: ASSTSGD

d_call: NA
j_call: TRBJ2-7
v_call: TRBV3-1
cdr3_aa: ASSQDGGYSYEQY

d_call: NA
j_call: TRBJ2-3
v_call: TRBV11-3
cdr3_aa: ASSILQRQAQY

d_call: NA
j_call: TRBJ1-5
v_call: TRBV20-1
cdr3_aa: SARSGSNQPQH

d_call: TRBD1
j_call: TRBJ2-7
v_call: TRBV7-2
cdr3_aa: ASSFWTGSGEQY

d_call: TRBD1
j_call: TRBJ1-2
v_call: TRBV29-1
cdr3_aa: SVRTGDYGYT

d_call: TRBD1
j_call: TRBJ2-3
v_call: TRBV19
cdr3_aa: ASSDRGFTDTQY

d_call: TRBD2
j_call: TRBJ2-1
v_call: TRBV5-1
cdr3_aa: ASSIAGELYNEQF

d_call: NA
j_call: TRBJ2-3
v_call: TRBV5-1
cdr3_aa: ASGFGGGSSDTQY

d_call: NA
j_call: TRBJ2-1
v_call: TRBV4-2
cdr3_aa: ASSQDFLEQF